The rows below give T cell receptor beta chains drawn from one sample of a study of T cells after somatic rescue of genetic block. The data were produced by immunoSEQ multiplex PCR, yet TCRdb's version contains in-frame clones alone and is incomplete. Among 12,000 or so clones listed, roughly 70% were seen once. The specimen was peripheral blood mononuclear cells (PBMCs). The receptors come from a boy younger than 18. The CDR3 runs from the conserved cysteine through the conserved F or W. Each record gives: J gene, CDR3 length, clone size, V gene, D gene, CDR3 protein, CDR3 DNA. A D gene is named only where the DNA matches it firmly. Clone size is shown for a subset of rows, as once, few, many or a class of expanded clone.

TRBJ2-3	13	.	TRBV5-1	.	CASSFDPTDTQYF	TGCGCCAGCAGCTTCGATCCCACAGATACGCAGTATTTT
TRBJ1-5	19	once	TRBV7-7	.	CASSLDPGGERVSNQPQHF	TGTGCCAGCAGCTTAGACCCGGGGGGGGAAAGGGTTAGCAATCAGCCCCAGCATTTT
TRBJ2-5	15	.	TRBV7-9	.	CASSLGGTPQETQYF	TGTGCCAGCAGCTTAGGGGGGACACCTCAAGAGACCCAGTACTTC
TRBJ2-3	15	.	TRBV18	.	CASSRREQSTDTQYF	TGTGCCAGCTCGCGCCGGGAACAGAGCACAGATACGCAGTATTTT
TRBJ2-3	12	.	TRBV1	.	CTSSSGTDTQYF	TGCACCAGCAGCTCGGGCACAGATACGCAGTATTTT
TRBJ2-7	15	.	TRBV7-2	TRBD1	CASSPRDRVDYEQYF	TGTGCCAGCAGCCCGAGGGACAGGGTGGATTACGAGCAGTACTTC
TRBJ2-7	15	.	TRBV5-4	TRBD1	CASSGLTGGAYEQYF	TGTGCCAGCAGCGGACTCACAGGGGGCGCCTACGAGCAGTACTTC
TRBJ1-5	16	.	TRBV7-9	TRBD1	CASSSGQEFSNQPQHF	TGTGCCAGCAGCTCGGGACAGGAGTTTAGCAATCAGCCCCAGCATTTT
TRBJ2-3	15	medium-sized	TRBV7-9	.	CASSPTSISTNTQYF	TGTGCCAGCAGCCCGACGTCGATATCCACAAATACGCAGTATTTT
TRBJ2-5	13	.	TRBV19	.	CASSIEVQETQYF	TGTGCCAGTAGTATAGAAGTCCAAGAGACCCAGTACTTC
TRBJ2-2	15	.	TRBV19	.	CASSIYGKNTGELFF	TGTGCCAGTAGTATCTACGGAAAGAACACCGGGGAGCTGTTTTTT
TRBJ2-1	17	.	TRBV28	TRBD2	CASSLTPSLAGGNEQFF	TGTGCCAGCAGTTTAACCCCATCACTAGCGGGAGGGAATGAGCAGTTCTTC
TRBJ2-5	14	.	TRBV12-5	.	CASGLGGPQETQYF	TGTGCTAGTGGTTTGGGCGGGCCGCAAGAGACCCAGTACTTC